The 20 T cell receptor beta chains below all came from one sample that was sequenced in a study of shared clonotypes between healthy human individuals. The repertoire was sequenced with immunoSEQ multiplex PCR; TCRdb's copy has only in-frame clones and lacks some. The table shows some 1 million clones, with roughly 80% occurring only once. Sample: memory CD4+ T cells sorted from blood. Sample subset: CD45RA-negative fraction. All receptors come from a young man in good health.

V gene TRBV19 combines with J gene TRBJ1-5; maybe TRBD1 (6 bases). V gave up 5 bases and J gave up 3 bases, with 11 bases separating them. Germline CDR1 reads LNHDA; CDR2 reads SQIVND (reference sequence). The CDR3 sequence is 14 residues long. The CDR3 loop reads CASSRGADNQPQHF. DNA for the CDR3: TGTGCCAGTAGTCGGGGGGCGGACAATCAGCCCCAGCATTTT.

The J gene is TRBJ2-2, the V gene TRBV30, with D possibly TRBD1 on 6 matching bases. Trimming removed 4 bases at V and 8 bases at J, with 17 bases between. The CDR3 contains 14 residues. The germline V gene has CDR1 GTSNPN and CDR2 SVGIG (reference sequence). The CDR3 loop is CAWTTSIRGGELFF. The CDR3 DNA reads TGTGCCTGGACCACTTCCATTAGGGGGGGGGAGCTGTTTTTT.

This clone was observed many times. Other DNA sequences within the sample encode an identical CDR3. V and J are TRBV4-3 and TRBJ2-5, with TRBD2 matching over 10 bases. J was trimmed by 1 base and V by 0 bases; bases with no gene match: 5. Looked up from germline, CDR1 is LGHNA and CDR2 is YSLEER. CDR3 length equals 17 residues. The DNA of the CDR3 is TGCGCCAGCAGCCAAGATTTCCGGACTAGCGGCCAAGAGACCCAGTACTTC. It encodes CASSQDFRTSGQETQYF.

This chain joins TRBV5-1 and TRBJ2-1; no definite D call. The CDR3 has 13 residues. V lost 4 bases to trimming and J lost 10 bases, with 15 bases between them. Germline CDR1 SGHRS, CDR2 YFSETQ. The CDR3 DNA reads TGCGCCAGCAGCACCCTACCGGAAGGCGAGCAGTTCTTC. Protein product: CASSTLPEGEQFF.

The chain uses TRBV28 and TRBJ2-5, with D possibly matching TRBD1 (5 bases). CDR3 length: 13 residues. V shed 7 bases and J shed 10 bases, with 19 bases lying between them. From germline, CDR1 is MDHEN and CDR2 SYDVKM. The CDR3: CASTTGWQRGQYF. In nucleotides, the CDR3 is TGTGCCAGCACCACTGGGTGGCAAAGGGGCCAGTACTTC.

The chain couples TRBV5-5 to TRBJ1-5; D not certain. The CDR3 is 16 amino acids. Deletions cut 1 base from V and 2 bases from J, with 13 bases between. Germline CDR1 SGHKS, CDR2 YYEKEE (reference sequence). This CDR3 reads CASSLRLNDGNQPQHF. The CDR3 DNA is TGTGCCAGCAGCTTGCGGTTGAATGACGGCAATCAGCCCCAGCATTTT.

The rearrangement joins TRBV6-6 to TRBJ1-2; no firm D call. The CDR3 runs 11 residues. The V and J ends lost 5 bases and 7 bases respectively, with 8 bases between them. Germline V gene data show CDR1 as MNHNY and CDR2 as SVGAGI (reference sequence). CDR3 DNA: TGTGCCAGCAGTCCGCTTGCTGGCTACACCTTC. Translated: CASSPLAGYTF.

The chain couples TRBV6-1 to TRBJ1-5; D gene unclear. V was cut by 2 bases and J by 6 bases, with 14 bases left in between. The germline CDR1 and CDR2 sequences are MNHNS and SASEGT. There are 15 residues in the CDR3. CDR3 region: CASSEHSGWVQPQHF. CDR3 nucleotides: TGTGCCAGCAGTGAACATTCAGGTTGGGTTCAGCCCCAGCATTTT.

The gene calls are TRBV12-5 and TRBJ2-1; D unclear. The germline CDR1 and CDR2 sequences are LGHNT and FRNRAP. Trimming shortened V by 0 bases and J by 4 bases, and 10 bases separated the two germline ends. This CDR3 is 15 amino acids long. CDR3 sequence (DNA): TGTGCTAGTGGTTTGGTACATGCGGATTACAATGAGCAGTTCTTC. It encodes CASGLVHADYNEQFF.

The CDR3 nucleotides read TGTGCCAGCAGTGAGGCGGCCAGGGAATACGAGCAGTACTTC. This encodes CASSEAAREYEQYF. J is TRBJ2-7 and V is TRBV6-1, with D perhaps TRBD1 (5 bases). Trimming cost V 3 bases and J 4 bases, with 13 bases left between them. The CDR3 is 14 residues long. Germline V gives CDR1 MNHNS, CDR2 SASEGT.

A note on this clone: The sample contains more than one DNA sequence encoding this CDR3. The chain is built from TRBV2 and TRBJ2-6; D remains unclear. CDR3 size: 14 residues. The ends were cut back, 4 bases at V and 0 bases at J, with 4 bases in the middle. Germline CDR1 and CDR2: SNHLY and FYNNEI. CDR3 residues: CASSGSSGANVLTF. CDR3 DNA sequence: TGTGCCAGCAGTGGGTCCTCTGGGGCCAACGTCCTGACTTTC.

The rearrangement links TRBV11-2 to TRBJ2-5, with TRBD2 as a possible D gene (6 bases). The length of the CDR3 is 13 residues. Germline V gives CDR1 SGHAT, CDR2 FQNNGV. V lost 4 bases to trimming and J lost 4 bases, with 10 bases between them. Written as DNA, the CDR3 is TGTGCCAGCAGCTGGGGGACTGGAGAGACCCAGTACTTC. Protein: CASSWGTGETQYF.

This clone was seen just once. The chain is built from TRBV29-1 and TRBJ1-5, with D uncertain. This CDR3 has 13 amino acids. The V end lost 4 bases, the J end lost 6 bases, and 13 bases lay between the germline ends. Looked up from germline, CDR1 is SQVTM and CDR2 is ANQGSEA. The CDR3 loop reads CSVGGAPGQPQHF. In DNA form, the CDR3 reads TGCAGCGTTGGGGGAGCCCCCGGTCAGCCCCAGCATTTT.

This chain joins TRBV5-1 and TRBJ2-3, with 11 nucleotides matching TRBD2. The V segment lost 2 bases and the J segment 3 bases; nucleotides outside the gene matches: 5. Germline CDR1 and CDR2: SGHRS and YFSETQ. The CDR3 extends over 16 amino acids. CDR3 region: CASSFLASGGTDTQYF. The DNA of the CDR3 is TGCGCCAGCAGCTTTCTTGCTAGCGGGGGGACAGATACGCAGTATTTT.

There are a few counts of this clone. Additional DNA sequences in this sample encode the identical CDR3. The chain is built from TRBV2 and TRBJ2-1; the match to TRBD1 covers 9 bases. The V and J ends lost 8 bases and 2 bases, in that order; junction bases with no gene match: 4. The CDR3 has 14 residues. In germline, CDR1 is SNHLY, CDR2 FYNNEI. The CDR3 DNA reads TGTGCCAGCCTAAGGGACAGGGCCTACAATGAGCAGTTCTTC. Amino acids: CASLRDRAYNEQFF.

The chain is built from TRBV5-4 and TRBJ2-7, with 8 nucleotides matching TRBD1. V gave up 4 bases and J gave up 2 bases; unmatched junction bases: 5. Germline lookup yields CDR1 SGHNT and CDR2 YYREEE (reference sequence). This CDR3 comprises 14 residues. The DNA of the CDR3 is TGTGCCAGCAGCCGCGAACAGGGGGCCTACGAGCAGTACTTC. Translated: CASSREQGAYEQYF.

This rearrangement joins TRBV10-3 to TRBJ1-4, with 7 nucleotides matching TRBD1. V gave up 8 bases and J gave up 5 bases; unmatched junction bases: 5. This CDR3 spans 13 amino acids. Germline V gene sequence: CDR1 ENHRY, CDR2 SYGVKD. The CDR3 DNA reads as TGTGCCATCTGGGCAGGGGGAAATGAAAAACTGTTTTTT. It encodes CAIWAGGNEKLFF.

CDR3 coding DNA: TGCAGTGCTAGGATCGCAGAGACCCAGTACTTC. This sequence encodes CSARIAETQYF. The chain employs TRBV20-1 and TRBJ2-5; unclear D gene. Germline CDR1 DFQATT, CDR2 SNEGSKA (reference sequence). The CDR3 spans 11 residues. Trimming stripped 3 bases from V and 4 bases from J, with 6 bases between.

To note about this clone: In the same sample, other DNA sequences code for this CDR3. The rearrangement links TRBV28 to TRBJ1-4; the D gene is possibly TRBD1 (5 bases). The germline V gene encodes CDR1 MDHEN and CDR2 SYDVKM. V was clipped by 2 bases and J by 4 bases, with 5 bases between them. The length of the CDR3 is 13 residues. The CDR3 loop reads CASSLGGNEKLFF. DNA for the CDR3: TGTGCCAGCAGTTTAGGGGGTAATGAAAAACTGTTTTTT.

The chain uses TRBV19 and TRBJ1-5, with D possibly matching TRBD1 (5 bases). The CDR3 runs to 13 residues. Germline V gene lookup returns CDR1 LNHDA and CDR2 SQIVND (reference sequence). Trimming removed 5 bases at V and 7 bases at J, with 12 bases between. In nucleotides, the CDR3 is TGTGCCAGTAGTCCCGAGGGGAACCAGCCCCAGCATTTT. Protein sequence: CASSPEGNQPQHF.